This paragraph covers one TCR beta chain sequence. Its matching antigen is unknown. These data belong to a study of T cell responses to AZD1222 COVID-19 vaccine. Points from the study as a whole: Elevations in Spike-specific TCR breadth and depth followed administration of two AZD1222 doses. Scientists sampled the repertoires only once the peak T cell response had passed.

Trimming removed 0 bases from V and 2 bases from J; junction bases left unmatched: 7. Germline V gives CDR1 LGHNA, CDR2 YNFKEQ. The CDR3 length is 17 residues. Investigators merged groups given second doses at roughly 4 or roughly 12 weeks. This table comes from immunoSEQ multiplex PCR, and its TCRdb copy is limited to in-frame clones, with some not included. The table shows roughly 150,000 clones, with roughly 90% occurring only once. This specimen consisted of peripheral blood, obtained 28 days after the second AZD1222 dose. The sequence derives from an adult who received the AZD1222 COVID-19 vaccine. This chain connects TRBV4-2 to TRBJ2-3; 8 nucleotides match TRBD2. The CDR3 bases are TGTGCCAGCAGCCAAGAAGTTCTAGCGGGCTTCACAGATACGCAGTATTTT. It yields the protein CASSQEVLAGFTDTQYF.